Each of the 8 T cell receptor beta chains below was sequenced from the same sample in a study of Graves' ophthalmopathy and Graves' hyperthyroidism (dated by TCRdb to the late 2010s). Instrument on record: Illumina HiSeq 2000. TCR beta CDR3 regions were amplified from RNA transcripts for repertoire sequencing. A first-round RT-PCR used HTBI primers with the Qiagen OneStep RT-PCR kit, followed by a second-round multiplex PCR, size selection and purification. TCRdb ran its own pipeline on the public reads, namely fastp trimming at Q25 and MiXCR clone calling, and kept in-frame beta chains. Every entry covers one CDR3 protein and lists the most common genes and DNA from its rows. This sample gives about 220,000 distinct CDR3 sequences in total; 20% to 25% of them show up just once. More than 35% of the sample comes from the top ten. Input material: peripheral blood. The receptor set was obtained from a woman aged 45-65 years with Graves' ophthalmopathy. Donor details come from another sample of the same person, matched by shared clones.

This clonotype has a count of ten or more. The CDR3 region has the DNA TGTGCCAGCAGCTTCGGAGGAGGTTTTTTGACTGAAGCTTTCTTT. The encoded protein is CASSFGGGFLTEAFF. The gene calls are TRBV11-2 and TRBJ1-1; D not resolved. The CDR3 is 15 residues long. From germline, CDR1 is SGHAT and CDR2 FQNNGV. The germline V and J ends were trimmed by 3 bases and 5 bases, with 16 bases remaining between them.

The table lists this clonotype with many counts. This sequence joins TRBV11-2 and TRBJ2-5; D uncertain. The CDR3 runs 14 residues. Trimming pared 4 bases from V and 1 base from J, leaving 10 bases between. Germline V gives CDR1 SGHAT, CDR2 FQNNGV. The DNA of the CDR3 is TGTGCCAGCAGCTACTCAGAGGTCCAAGAGACCCAGTACTTC. Translating it yields CASSYSEVQETQYF.

The chain combines TRBV6-1 with TRBJ1-1; TRBD1 matches 10 bases. Germline V CDR1 and CDR2: MNHNS, SASEGT. Trimming cost V 7 bases and J 5 bases; bases outside gene matches: 10. This CDR3 region has 15 residues. DNA for the CDR3: TGTGCCAGCAAAAGTGAGGGGACAGGGGTAACTGAAGCTTTCTTT. Protein product: CASKSEGTGVTEAFF.

There are many counts of this clonotype. This rearrangement joins TRBV30 to TRBJ1-2; the D is unclear. Looked up from germline, CDR1 is GTSNPN and CDR2 is SVGIG (reference sequence). V dropped 2 bases and J dropped 4 bases, with 11 bases sitting between them. This CDR3 is 13 amino acids long. The CDR3 DNA is TGTGCCTGGAGTTCGGGCAGAGGCTATGGCTACACCTTC. This encodes CAWSSGRGYGYTF.

This clonotype is a singleton in its sample. The V and J genes are TRBV12-3 or TRBV12-4 and TRBJ2-3; D remains ambiguous. This CDR3 spans 15 amino acids. The germline V and J ends were trimmed by 7 bases and 6 bases, with 20 bases remaining between them. This CDR3 reads CASIPASVKADTQYF. In DNA, the CDR3 is TGTGCCAGCATACCAGCTTCCGTAAAGGCGGATACGCAGTATTTT.

The count of this clonotype is one. The V and J genes are TRBV12-3 or TRBV12-4 and TRBJ1-2; TRBD1 agrees at 8 bases. The V and J ends lost 7 bases and 8 bases, in that order; junction bases with no gene match: 21. CDR3 length equals 17 residues. The CDR3 nucleotides are TGTGCCAGCACCGAGGACTGGACAGGGAGGAAGTTCCGCGGCTACACCTTC. Translated, it gives CASTEDWTGRKFRGYTF.

This clonotype has a count of ten or more. The rearrangement links TRBV20-1 to TRBJ1-2, with 11 bases that match TRBD1. V was pared by 3 bases and J by 7 bases, with 10 bases of the junction left unmatched. In germline, CDR1 is DFQATT, CDR2 SNEGSKA (reference sequence). CDR3 length: 15 residues. Here the CDR3 reads CSARGRTGGAFGYTF. CDR3 nucleotide sequence: TGCAGTGCTAGGGGAAGGACAGGGGGCGCGTTTGGCTACACCTTC.

The V and J genes are TRBV12-3 or TRBV12-4 and TRBJ1-2, with a possible D match to TRBD1 (5 bases). Trimming took off 6 bases at V and 7 bases at J, with 24 bases between the two ends. The CDR3 is made up of 16 amino acids. In nucleotides, the CDR3 is TGTGCCAGCAGCCGACGCGGGGGGTTGCTGGTGCGTGGCTACACCTTC. Translation gives CASSRRGGLLVRGYTF.